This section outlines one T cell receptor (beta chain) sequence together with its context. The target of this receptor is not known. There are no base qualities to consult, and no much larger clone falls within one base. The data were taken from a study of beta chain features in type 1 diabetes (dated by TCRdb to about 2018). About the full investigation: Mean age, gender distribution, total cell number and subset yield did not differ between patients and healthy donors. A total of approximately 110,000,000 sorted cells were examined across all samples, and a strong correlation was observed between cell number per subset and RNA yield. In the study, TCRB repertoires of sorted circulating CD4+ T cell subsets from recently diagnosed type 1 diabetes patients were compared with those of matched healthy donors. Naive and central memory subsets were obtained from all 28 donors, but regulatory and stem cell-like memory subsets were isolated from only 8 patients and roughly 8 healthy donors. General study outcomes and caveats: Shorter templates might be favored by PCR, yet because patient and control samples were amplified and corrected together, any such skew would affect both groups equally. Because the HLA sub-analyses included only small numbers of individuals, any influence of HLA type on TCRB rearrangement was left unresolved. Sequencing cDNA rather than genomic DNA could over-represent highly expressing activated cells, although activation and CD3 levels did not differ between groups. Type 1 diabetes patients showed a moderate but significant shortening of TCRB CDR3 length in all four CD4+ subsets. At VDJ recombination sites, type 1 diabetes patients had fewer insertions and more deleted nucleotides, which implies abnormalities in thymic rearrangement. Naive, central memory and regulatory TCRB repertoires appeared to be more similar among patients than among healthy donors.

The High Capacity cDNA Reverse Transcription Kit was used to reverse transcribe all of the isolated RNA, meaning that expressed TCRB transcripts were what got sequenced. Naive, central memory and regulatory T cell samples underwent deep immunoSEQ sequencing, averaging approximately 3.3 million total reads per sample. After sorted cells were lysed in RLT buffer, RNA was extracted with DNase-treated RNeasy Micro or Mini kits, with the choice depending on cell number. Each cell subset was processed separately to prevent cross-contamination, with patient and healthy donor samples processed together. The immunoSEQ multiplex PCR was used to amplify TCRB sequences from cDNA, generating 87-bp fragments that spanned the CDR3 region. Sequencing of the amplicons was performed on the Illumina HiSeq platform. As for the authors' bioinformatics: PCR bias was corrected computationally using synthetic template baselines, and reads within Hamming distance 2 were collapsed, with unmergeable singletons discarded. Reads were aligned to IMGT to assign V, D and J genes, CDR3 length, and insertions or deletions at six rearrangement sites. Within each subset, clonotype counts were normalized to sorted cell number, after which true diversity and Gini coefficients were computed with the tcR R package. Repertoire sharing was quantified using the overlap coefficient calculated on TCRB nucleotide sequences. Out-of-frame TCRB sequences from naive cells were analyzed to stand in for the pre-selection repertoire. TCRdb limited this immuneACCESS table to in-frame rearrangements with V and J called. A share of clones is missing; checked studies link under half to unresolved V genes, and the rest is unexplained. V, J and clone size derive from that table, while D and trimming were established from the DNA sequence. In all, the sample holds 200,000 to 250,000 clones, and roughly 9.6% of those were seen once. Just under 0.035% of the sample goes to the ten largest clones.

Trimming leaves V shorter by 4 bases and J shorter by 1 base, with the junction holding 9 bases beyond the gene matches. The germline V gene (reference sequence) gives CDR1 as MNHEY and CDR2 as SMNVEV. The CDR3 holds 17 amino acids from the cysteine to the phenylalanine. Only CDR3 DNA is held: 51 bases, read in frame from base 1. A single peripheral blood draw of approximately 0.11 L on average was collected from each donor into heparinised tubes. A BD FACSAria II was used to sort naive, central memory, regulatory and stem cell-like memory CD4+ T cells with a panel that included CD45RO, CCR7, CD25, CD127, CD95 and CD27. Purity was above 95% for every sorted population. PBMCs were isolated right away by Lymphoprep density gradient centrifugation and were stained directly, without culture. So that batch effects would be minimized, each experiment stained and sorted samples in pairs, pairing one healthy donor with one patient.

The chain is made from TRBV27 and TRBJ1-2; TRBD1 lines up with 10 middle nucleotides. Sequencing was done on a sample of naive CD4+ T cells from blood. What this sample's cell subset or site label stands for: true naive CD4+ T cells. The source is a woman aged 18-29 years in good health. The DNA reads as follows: TGTGCCAGCAGTTCTACGGACAGGGGGAGAATTAACTATGGCTACACCTTC. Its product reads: CASSSTDRGRINYGYTF.